One sample yielded the 11 T cell receptor beta chains listed below, sequenced in a study of T cell changes during pregnancy in multiple sclerosis. TCRdb's table, derived via immunoSEQ multiplex PCR, lists solely in-frame clones and lacks some. The data contain about 110,000 clones, about 90% of them singletons. The source material was peripheral blood, sampled before pregnancy. The receptors originated from a female donor with multiple sclerosis, enrolled in a pregnancy study.

V and J are TRBV29-1 and TRBJ1-1; D might be TRBD1 (5 bases). Trimming cost V 4 bases and J 0 bases, with 9 bases left between them. The CDR3 loop spans 13 amino acids. Germline CDR1 and CDR2: SQVTM and ANQGSEA. CDR3 nucleotide sequence: TGCAGCGTTGCAGGGTCGGTGAACACTGAAGCTTTCTTT. Its protein product is CSVAGSVNTEAFF.

The chain joins TRBV9 to TRBJ2-1; TRBD2 matches 9 bases. Trimming at V came to 4 bases and at J to 9 bases, leaving 8 bases not matched to a gene. CDR1 and CDR2 (germline): SGDLS, YYNGEE. CDR3 size: 14 residues. The CDR3 is CASSSRGGAIEQFF. The CDR3 bases are TGTGCCAGCAGCTCCCGCGGGGGGGCCATTGAGCAGTTCTTC.

The chain recombines TRBV2 with TRBJ2-5, with D unresolved. The DNA end is a closer match to TRBJ2-7, so the J assignment may be wrong. The CDR3 runs to 14 residues. Germline CDR1 reads SNHLY; CDR2 reads FYNNEI. The CDR3 here is CASRLRPSSYEQYF. CDR3 sequence (DNA): TGTGCCAGCAGGCTGAGGCCAAGCTCCTACGAGCAGTACTTC.

This clone was seen once. The chain joins TRBV19 to TRBJ1-4; D is unresolved. The CDR3 totals 15 residues. Looked up from germline, CDR1 is LNHDA and CDR2 is SQIVND (reference sequence). Trimming removed 3 bases from V and 4 bases from J, with 12 bases in between. The CDR3 here is CASSMVTGSNEKLFF. The CDR3 DNA reads as TGTGCCAGTAGTATGGTGACGGGGAGTAATGAAAAACTGTTTTTT. Supplemented by reference TRBV19 and TRBJ1-4, the full variable domain reads DGGITQSPKYLFRKEGQNVTLSCEQNLNHDAMYWYRQDPGQGLRLIYYSQIVNDFQKGDIAEGYSVSREKKESFPLTVTSAQKNPTAFYLCASSMVTGSNEKLFFGSGTQLSVL.

This sequence joins TRBV2 and TRBJ2-7; D is unclear. Trimming removed 4 bases from V and 1 base from J, with 14 bases in between. From germline, CDR1 is SNHLY and CDR2 FYNNEI. The length of the CDR3 is 15 residues. CDR3 in amino acids: CASSGLRRRSYEQYF. DNA of the CDR3: TGTGCCAGCAGTGGTCTTCGGAGACGGTCCTACGAGCAGTACTTC. The full variable domain, completed using reference TRBV2 and TRBJ2-7, is EPEVTQTPSHQVTQMGQEVILRCVPISNHLYFYWYRQILGQKVEFLVSFYNNEISEKSEIFDDQFSVERPDGSNFTLKIRSTKLEDSAMYFCASSGLRRRSYEQYFGPGTRLTVT.

This clone appeared once. V gene TRBV9 combines with J gene TRBJ2-5; 8 nucleotides line up with TRBD2. Germline lookup yields CDR1 SGDLS and CDR2 YYNGEE. The CDR3 sequence is 14 residues long. With 4 bases clipped from V and 5 bases from J, the junction kept 7 bases outside the gene matches. Here the CDR3 reads CASSIGLAGETQYF. CDR3 bases: TGTGCCAGCAGCATTGGACTAGCCGGCGAGACCCAGTACTTC. The full variable domain, rest sourced from reference TRBV9 and TRBJ2-5, is DSGVTQTPKHLITATGQRVTLRCSPRSGDLSVYWYQQSLDQGLQFLIQYYNGEERAKGNILERFSAQQFPDLHSELNLSSLELGDSALYFCASSIGLAGETQYFGPGTRLLVL.

The chain is built from TRBV5-6 and TRBJ2-7; 9 nucleotides match TRBD1. Losses at the gene ends were 3 bases for V and 3 bases for J; bases not matched to a gene: 7. CDR1 is SGHDT, CDR2 YYEEEE, per germline. The length of the CDR3 is 15 residues. CDR3 region: CASSSTGTGFYEQYF. The CDR3 region has the DNA TGTGCCAGCAGCTCGACCGGGACAGGGTTCTACGAGCAGTACTTC. Together with reference TRBV5-6 and TRBJ2-7, the CDR3 gives the full variable domain: DAGVTQSPTHLIKTRGQQVTLRCSPKSGHDTVSWYQQALGQGPQFIFQYYEEEERQRGNFPDRFSGHQFPNYSSELNVNALLLGDSALYLCASSSTGTGFYEQYFGPGTRLTVT.

This sequence joins TRBV9 and TRBJ1-1; perhaps TRBD1 as D (5 bases). The germline CDR1 and CDR2 sequences are SGDLS and YYNGEE. Trimming cost V 4 bases and J 6 bases, with 13 bases left between them. This CDR3 comprises 13 residues. DNA of the CDR3: TGTGCCAGCAGCTCCCCGGTGACAGCTGAAGCTTTCTTT. It specifies CASSSPVTAEAFF.

The chain recombines TRBV5-1 with TRBJ2-7; no definite D call. Trimming cost V 7 bases and J 3 bases, with 8 bases left between them. This CDR3 comprises 11 residues. Germline values: CDR1 SGHRS, CDR2 YFSETQ. CDR3 DNA sequence: TGCGCCAGCTCGTCTAACTACGAGCAGTACTTC. It encodes CASSSNYEQYF.

CDR3 protein: CASSLRYRRPTDTQYF. In nucleotides, the CDR3 is TGTGCCAGCAGCTTGCGATACAGGAGACCGACAGATACGCAGTATTTT. V usage is TRBV21-1 and J usage is TRBJ2-3; the table's D call, TRBD1, was not checked against the DNA. TRBV21-1 is deemed a pseudogene. The length of the CDR3 is 16 residues.

The CDR3 here is CASSIDTEHEKLFF. DNA for the CDR3: TGTGCCAGTAGTATAGACACGGAGCATGAAAAACTGTTTTTT. The chain combines TRBV19 with TRBJ1-4; unclear D gene. V was shortened by 0 bases and J by 6 bases, with 8 bases between the two germline ends. The CDR3 totals 14 residues. Germline assignment: CDR1 LNHDA and CDR2 SQIVND (reference sequence). The variable domain in full, completed from reference TRBV19 and TRBJ1-4, reads DGGITQSPKYLFRKEGQNVTLSCEQNLNHDAMYWYRQDPGQGLRLIYYSQIVNDFQKGDIAEGYSVSREKKESFPLTVTSAQKNPTAFYLCASSIDTEHEKLFFGSGTQLSVL.